A selection of T cell receptor beta chains follows, all from one sample in a study of cytomegalovirus exposure and HLA in healthy donors. TCRdb keeps only in-frame clones here, not all; method: immunoSEQ multiplex PCR. The profile covers some 100,000 clones, with around two thirds appearing a single time and 5.5% taken by the ten largest. The sequenced material came from PBMCs. All receptors come from a young woman in good health and CMV-seropositive. CDR3s include the opening cysteine and the closing phenylalanine or tryptophan. Each record gives: clone size, V gene, J gene, CDR3 protein. Some rows mark clone size as missing; the rest say once, few, many or name a class of expanded clone.

clone_size: once; v_call: TRBV25-1; j_call: TRBJ1-5; cdr3_aa: CASRETGIDQPQHF
clone_size: -; v_call: TRBV7-2; j_call: TRBJ2-5; cdr3_aa: CASSALGLKETQYF
clone_size: -; v_call: TRBV11-2; j_call: TRBJ1-2; cdr3_aa: CASSLGPPGQEDNYGYTF
clone_size: -; v_call: TRBV19; j_call: TRBJ1-5; cdr3_aa: CASSILGAQPNQPQHF
clone_size: -; v_call: TRBV2; j_call: TRBJ1-4; cdr3_aa: CASWDSTTNEKLFF
clone_size: -; v_call: TRBV6-1; j_call: TRBJ1-6; cdr3_aa: CASSPGQIRSPLHF
clone_size: -; v_call: TRBV4-1; j_call: TRBJ2-2; cdr3_aa: CASSQEQGRATTGELFF
clone_size: -; v_call: TRBV7-3; j_call: TRBJ1-5; cdr3_aa: CAARGSNQPQHF
clone_size: few; v_call: TRBV7-7; j_call: TRBJ1-2; cdr3_aa: CARATPFYGYTF
clone_size: -; v_call: TRBV7-9; j_call: TRBJ2-2; cdr3_aa: CASSLESPGELFF
clone_size: -; v_call: TRBV6-1; j_call: TRBJ1-2; cdr3_aa: CASRPGGQGFYGYTF
clone_size: -; v_call: TRBV14; j_call: TRBJ1-2; cdr3_aa: CASNPTGSYGYTF
clone_size: few; v_call: TRBV11-3; j_call: TRBJ2-2; cdr3_aa: CASSLPGATGELFF
clone_size: -; v_call: TRBV4-3; j_call: TRBJ2-1; cdr3_aa: CASSQDSVEGSLNEQFF
clone_size: -; v_call: TRBV18; j_call: TRBJ2-2; cdr3_aa: CASSTGSTGELFF
clone_size: few; v_call: TRBV5-1; j_call: TRBJ1-1; cdr3_aa: CASSNRQGMNTEAFF
clone_size: -; v_call: TRBV10-2; j_call: TRBJ1-1; cdr3_aa: CASSDPGTPNTEAFF
clone_size: -; v_call: TRBV7-2; j_call: TRBJ1-1; cdr3_aa: CASSPGDRALGGEAFF
clone_size: -; v_call: TRBV28; j_call: TRBJ1-5; cdr3_aa: CATVVREHSNQPQHF
clone_size: -; v_call: TRBV6-6; j_call: TRBJ1-5; cdr3_aa: CASSPDRDVRQPQHF
clone_size: -; v_call: TRBV4-2; j_call: TRBJ1-3; cdr3_aa: CASSQGTGGKIGNTIYF
clone_size: -; v_call: TRBV2; j_call: TRBJ2-7; cdr3_aa: CASSLGGGRAYEQYF
clone_size: few; v_call: TRBV6-1; j_call: TRBJ2-1; cdr3_aa: CASRGALRGNEQFF
clone_size: -; v_call: TRBV4-2; j_call: TRBJ2-7; cdr3_aa: CASSRSTDYEQYF
clone_size: -; v_call: TRBV6-5; j_call: TRBJ1-2; cdr3_aa: CASRFIGQGYYGYTF
clone_size: -; v_call: TRBV19; j_call: TRBJ1-2; cdr3_aa: CASSGRDRKKNYGYTF
clone_size: -; v_call: TRBV2; j_call: TRBJ2-5; cdr3_aa: CASRTSGLETQYF
clone_size: -; v_call: TRBV7-2; j_call: TRBJ1-1; cdr3_aa: CASSPNLGTANTEAFF
clone_size: few; v_call: TRBV21-1; j_call: TRBJ1-6; cdr3_aa: CASSGDKDSPLHF
clone_size: -; v_call: TRBV9; j_call: TRBJ2-3; cdr3_aa: CASSAGPGGPSDTQYF
clone_size: -; v_call: TRBV28; j_call: TRBJ2-2; cdr3_aa: CASSYLGGAPTGELFF
clone_size: -; v_call: TRBV30; j_call: TRBJ1-3; cdr3_aa: CAWSAGRVGNTIYF
clone_size: -; v_call: TRBV5-8; j_call: TRBJ2-1; cdr3_aa: CASRLAGGSYNEQFF
clone_size: -; v_call: TRBV15; j_call: TRBJ1-4; cdr3_aa: CATRPGTFSTNEKLFF
clone_size: -; v_call: TRBV30; j_call: TRBJ1-2; cdr3_aa: CAWSVVRMGYGYTF
clone_size: once; v_call: TRBV6-6; j_call: TRBJ1-2; cdr3_aa: CASSHIQGSGGYTF
clone_size: -; v_call: TRBV7-6; j_call: TRBJ1-4; cdr3_aa: CASSLRTGNNEKLFF
clone_size: -; v_call: TRBV7-4; j_call: TRBJ1-3; cdr3_aa: CASTPSNGQGTGNTIYF
clone_size: few; v_call: TRBV28; j_call: TRBJ1-1; cdr3_aa: CASSQNTEAFF
clone_size: -; v_call: TRBV4-3; j_call: TRBJ2-1; cdr3_aa: CASSLQTSVGNEQFF
clone_size: -; v_call: TRBV13; j_call: TRBJ1-2; cdr3_aa: CASSLRANYGYTF
clone_size: few; v_call: TRBV28; j_call: TRBJ2-7; cdr3_aa: CASSRLEGDRVYEQYF
clone_size: -; v_call: TRBV18; j_call: TRBJ2-3; cdr3_aa: CASSRDRHTDTQYF
clone_size: -; v_call: TRBV6-5; j_call: TRBJ2-7; cdr3_aa: CASSYSTGRSYEQYF
clone_size: -; v_call: TRBV10-2; j_call: TRBJ1-1; cdr3_aa: CASSAAGVNTEAFF
clone_size: few; v_call: TRBV11-2; j_call: TRBJ1-3; cdr3_aa: CASSLVGRGVGNTIYF
clone_size: -; v_call: TRBV9; j_call: TRBJ2-1; cdr3_aa: CASSPRGDYDNEQFF
clone_size: -; v_call: TRBV28; j_call: TRBJ2-1; cdr3_aa: CASSSWGQGKANEQFF
clone_size: -; v_call: TRBV7-2; j_call: TRBJ2-7; cdr3_aa: CASSLSSGGAGAYEQYF
clone_size: -; v_call: TRBV10-3; j_call: TRBJ2-5; cdr3_aa: CAIKQGREETQYF
clone_size: -; v_call: TRBV30; j_call: TRBJ1-2; cdr3_aa: CAWSVHGQLHGYPF
clone_size: -; v_call: TRBV10-3; j_call: TRBJ2-7; cdr3_aa: CAIAQGNEQYF